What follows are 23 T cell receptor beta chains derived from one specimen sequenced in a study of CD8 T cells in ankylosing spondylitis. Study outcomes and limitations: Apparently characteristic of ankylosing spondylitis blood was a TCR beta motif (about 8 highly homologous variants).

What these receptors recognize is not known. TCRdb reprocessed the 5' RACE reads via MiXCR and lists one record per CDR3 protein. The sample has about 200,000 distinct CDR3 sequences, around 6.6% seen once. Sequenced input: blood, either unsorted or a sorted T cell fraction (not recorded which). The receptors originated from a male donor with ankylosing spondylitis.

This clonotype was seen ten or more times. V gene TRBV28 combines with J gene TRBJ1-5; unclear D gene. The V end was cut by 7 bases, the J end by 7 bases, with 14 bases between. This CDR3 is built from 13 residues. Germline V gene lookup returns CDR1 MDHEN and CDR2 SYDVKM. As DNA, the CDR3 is TGTGCCAGCACCCTGTCAAGGTTGCAGCCCCAGCATTTT. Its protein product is CASTLSRLQPQHF.

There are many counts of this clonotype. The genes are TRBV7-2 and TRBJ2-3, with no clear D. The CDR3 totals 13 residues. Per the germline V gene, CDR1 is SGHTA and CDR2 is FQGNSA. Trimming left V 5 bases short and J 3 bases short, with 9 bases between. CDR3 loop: CASSHPPTDTQYF. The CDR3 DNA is TGTGCCAGCAGCCACCCTCCTACAGATACGCAGTATTTT.

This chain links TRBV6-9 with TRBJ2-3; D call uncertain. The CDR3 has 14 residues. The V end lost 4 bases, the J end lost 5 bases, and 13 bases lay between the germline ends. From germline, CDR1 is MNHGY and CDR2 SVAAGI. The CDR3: CASSWLCEQDTQYF. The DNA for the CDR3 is TGTGCCAGCAGTTGGTTGTGCGAGCAAGATACGCAGTATTTT.

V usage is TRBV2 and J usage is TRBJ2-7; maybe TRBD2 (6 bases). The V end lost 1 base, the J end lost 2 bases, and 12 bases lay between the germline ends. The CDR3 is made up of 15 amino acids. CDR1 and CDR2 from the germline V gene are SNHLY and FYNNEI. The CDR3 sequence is CASSEGLGGPYEQYF. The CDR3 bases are TGTGCCAGCAGTGAAGGACTCGGGGGTCCCTACGAGCAGTACTTC.

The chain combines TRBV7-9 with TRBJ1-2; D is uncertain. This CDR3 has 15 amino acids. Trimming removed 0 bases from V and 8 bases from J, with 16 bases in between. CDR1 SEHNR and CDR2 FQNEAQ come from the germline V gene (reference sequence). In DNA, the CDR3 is TGTGCCAGCAGCTTAGCAAGTTATAAGGTTGTGGGCTACACCTTC. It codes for CASSLASYKVVGYTF.

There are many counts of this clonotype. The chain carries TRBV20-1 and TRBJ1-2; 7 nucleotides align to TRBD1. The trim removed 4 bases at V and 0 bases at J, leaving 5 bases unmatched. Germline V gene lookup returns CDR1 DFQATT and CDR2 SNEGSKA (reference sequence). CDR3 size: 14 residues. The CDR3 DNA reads TGCAGTGCTATGGACAGGACAGCTAACTATGGCTACACCTTC. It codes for CSAMDRTANYGYTF.

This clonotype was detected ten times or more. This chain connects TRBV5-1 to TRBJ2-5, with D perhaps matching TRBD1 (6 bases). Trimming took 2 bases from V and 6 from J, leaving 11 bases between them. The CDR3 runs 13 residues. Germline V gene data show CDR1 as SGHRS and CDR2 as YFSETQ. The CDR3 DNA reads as TGCGCCAGCAGCTTACAGGGAGAAAAGACCCAGTACTTC. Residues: CASSLQGEKTQYF.

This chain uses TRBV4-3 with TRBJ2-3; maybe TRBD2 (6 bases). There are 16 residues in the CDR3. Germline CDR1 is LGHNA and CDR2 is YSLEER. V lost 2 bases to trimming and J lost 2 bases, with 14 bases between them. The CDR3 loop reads CASSQWRGELTDTQYF. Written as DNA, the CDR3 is TGCGCCAGCAGCCAATGGCGGGGCGAACTCACAGATACGCAGTATTTT.

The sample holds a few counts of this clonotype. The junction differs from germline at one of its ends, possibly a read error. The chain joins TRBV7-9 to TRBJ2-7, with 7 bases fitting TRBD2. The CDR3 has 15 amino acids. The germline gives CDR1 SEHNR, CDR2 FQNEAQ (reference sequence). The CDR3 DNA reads TGTGCCAGCAGTTTAGGGGAGGGACCGATCTACGAGCAGTACTTC. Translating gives CASSLGEGPIYEQYF.

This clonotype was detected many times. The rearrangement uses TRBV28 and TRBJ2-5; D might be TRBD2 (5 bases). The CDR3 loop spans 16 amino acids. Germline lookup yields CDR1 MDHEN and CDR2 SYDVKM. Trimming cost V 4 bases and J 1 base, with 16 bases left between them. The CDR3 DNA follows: TGTGCCAGCAGTTCAAGGATGGCGGGCCTCCAAGAGACCCAGTACTTC. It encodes CASSSRMAGLQETQYF.

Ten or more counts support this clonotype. Here the CDR3 reads CASSFFLAGGRVSTDTQYF. CDR3 DNA sequence: TGCGCCAGCAGCTTCTTCCTAGCGGGAGGCAGGGTTAGCACAGATACGCAGTATTTT. The gene calls are TRBV5-1 and TRBJ2-3; 11 bases agree with TRBD2. V lost 2 bases, J lost 0 bases, and 11 bases stayed unmatched. The CDR3 extends over 19 amino acids. In germline, CDR1 is SGHRS, CDR2 YFSETQ.

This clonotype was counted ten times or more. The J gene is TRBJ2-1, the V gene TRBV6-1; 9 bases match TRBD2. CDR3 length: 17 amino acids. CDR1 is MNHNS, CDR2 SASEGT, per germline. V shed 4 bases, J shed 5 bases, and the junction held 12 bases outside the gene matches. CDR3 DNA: TGTGCCAGCAGTGCCCCTTTAGCGGGAGCTCCGCACAATGAGCAGTTCTTC. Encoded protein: CASSAPLAGAPHNEQFF.

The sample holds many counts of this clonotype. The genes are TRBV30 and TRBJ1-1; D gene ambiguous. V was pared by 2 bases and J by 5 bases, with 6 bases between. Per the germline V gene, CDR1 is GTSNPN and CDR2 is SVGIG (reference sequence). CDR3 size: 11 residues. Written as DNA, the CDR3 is TGTGCCTGGAGTCCGGGGACTGAAGCTTTCTTT. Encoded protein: CAWSPGTEAFF.

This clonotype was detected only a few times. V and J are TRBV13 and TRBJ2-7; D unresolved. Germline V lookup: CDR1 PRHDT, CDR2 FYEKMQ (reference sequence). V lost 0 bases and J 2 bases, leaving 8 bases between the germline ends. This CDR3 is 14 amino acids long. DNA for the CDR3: TGTGCCAGCAGCTTAGGCAGGAGCGCCTACGAGCAGTACTTC. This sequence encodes CASSLGRSAYEQYF. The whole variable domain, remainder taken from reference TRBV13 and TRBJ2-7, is AAGVIQSPRHLIKEKRETATLKCYPIPRHDTVYWYQQGPGQDPQFLISFYEKMQSDKGSIPDRFSAQQFSDYHSELNMSSLELGDSALYFCASSLGRSAYEQYFGPGTRLTVT.

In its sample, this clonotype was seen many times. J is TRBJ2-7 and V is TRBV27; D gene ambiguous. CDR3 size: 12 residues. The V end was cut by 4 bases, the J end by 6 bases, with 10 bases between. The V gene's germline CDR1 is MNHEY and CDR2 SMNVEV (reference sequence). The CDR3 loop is CASSSRMSEQYF. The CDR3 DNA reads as TGTGCCAGCAGTTCCCGGATGAGCGAGCAGTACTTC.

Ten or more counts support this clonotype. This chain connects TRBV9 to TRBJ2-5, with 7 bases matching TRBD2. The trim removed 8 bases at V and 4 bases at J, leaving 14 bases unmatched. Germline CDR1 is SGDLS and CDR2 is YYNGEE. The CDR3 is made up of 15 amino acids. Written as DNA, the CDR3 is TGTGCCAGTACTCCTAGCGGAGGGGCGCGAGAGACCCAGTACTTC. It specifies CASTPSGGARETQYF.

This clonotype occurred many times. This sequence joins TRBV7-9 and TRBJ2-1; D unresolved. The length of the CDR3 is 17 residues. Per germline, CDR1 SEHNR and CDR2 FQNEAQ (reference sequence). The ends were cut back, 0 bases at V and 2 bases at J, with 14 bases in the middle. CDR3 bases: TGTGCCAGCAGCTTAGCACAAAGGCCAGCACCCTACAATGAGCAGTTCTTC. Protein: CASSLAQRPAPYNEQFF.

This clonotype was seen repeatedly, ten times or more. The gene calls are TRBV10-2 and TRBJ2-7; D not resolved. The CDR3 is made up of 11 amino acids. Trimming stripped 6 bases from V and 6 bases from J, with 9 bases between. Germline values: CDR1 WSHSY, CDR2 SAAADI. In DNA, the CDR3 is TGCGCCAGCAGAGGGCGGAGCGAGCAGTACTTC. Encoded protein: CASRGRSEQYF.

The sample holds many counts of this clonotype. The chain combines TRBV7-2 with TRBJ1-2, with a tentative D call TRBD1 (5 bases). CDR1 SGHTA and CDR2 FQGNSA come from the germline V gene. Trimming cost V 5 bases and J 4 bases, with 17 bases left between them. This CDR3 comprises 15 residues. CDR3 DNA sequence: TGTGCCAGCAGCCCGGGGCGGGAACGTGGCTATGGCTACACCTTC. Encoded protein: CASSPGRERGYGYTF.

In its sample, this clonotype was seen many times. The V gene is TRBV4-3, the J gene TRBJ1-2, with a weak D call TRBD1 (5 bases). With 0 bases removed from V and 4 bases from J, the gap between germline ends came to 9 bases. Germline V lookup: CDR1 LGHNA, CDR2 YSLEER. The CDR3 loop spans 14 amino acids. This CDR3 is CASSQDRGGYGYTF. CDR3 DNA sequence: TGCGCCAGCAGCCAAGATCGCGGGGGCTATGGCTACACCTTC.

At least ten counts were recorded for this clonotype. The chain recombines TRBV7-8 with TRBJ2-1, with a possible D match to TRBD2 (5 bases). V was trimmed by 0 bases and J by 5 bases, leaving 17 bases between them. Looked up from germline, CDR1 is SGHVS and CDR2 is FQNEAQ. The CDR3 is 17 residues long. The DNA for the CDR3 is TGTGCCAGCAGCTTAGCCGTGCGTAGGGAGTTTAACAATGAGCAGTTCTTC. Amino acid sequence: CASSLAVRREFNNEQFF.

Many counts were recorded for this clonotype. CDR3 DNA sequence: TGCGCCAGCACCCTAGACAGGCGAGGAACTGAAGCTTTCTTT. This translates into CASTLDRRGTEAFF. This rearrangement joins TRBV5-1 to TRBJ1-1, with a possible D match to TRBD1 (6 bases). V was cut by 6 bases and J by 5 bases, with 17 bases left in between. Germline V CDR1 and CDR2: SGHRS, YFSETQ. This CDR3 region has 14 residues.

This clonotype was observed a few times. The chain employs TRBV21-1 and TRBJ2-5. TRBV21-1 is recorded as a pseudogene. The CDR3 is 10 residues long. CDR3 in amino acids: CASLGETQYF. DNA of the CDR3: TGTGCCAGCCTCGGGGAGACCCAGTACTTC.